This T cell receptor beta chain was sequenced for a study of early T cells in non-severe SARS-CoV-2 infection. Overall study: Sequencing targeted bulk RNA from unsorted whole blood, leaving chains unpaired.

This CDR3 has 14 residues. V lost 7 bases to trimming and J lost 5 bases, with 15 bases between them. Germline CDR1 MNHEY, CDR2 SVGAGI. cDNA molecules, individually, were tagged with unique molecular identifiers. TCRdb independently ran MiXCR on the 5' RACE reads; one entry per CDR3 protein. The sample holds over 50,000 distinct CDR3 sequences, roughly 7.6% seen once. This clonotype showed up just a few times. The chain joins TRBV6-5 to TRBJ2-1, with D possibly TRBD2 on 5 matching bases. The clonotype was recovered from an adult who was a healthcare worker with PCR-confirmed SARS-CoV-2 infection or an uninfected control (not recorded which). This sample comprised whole blood, obtained at baseline. CDR3: CASILRSGHNEQFF. CDR3 in DNA: TGTGCCAGCATCCTTAGGAGCGGTCACAATGAGCAGTTCTTC.